This T cell receptor (beta chain) was documented in a study of shared clonotypes between healthy human individuals. Overall study results and limits: Only a few donors were included, so the genetic and exposure-history diversity represented was limited. Sampling involved blood alone; tissue repertoires likely differ.

Trimming cost V 3 bases and J 6 bases, with 15 bases left between them. The CDR3 length is 14 residues. Germline V gives CDR1 LNHNV, CDR2 YYDKDF (reference sequence). With respect to this clone: The target antigen is unknown.

The authors ran the assay at deep level. Sequenced by immunoSEQ multiplex PCR; TCRdb stores in-frame clones only, minus some. This sample has about 520,000 clones; roughly 80% occur once, and the top ten carry around 12%. This sequence originates from a woman between 35 and 50 years old in good health. Some clones in this sample may be carry-over from other donors' samples. The rearrangement joins TRBV15 to TRBJ2-7; TRBD1 might be the D (7 bases). Sequencing used PBMCs. The CDR3 nucleotides read TGTGCCACCAGCAGCGCCGCAGGGGGGAGCGAGCAGTACTTC. It translates to CATSSAAGGSEQYF.